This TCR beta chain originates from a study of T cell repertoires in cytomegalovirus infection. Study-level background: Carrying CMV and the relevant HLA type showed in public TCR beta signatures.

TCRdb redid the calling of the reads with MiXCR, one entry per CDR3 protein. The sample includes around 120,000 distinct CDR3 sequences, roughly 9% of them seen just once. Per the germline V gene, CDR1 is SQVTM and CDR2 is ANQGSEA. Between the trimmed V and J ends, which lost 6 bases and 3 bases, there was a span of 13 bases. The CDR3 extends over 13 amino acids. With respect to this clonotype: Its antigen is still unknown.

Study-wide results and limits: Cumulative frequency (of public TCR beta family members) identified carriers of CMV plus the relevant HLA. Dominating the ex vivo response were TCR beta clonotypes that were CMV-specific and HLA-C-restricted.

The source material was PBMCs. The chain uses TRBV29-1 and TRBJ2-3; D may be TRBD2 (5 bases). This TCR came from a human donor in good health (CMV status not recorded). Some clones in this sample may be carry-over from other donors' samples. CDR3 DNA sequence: TGCAGCGTAGAACGGGGATCAACAGATACGCAGTATTTT. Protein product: CSVERGSTDTQYF.